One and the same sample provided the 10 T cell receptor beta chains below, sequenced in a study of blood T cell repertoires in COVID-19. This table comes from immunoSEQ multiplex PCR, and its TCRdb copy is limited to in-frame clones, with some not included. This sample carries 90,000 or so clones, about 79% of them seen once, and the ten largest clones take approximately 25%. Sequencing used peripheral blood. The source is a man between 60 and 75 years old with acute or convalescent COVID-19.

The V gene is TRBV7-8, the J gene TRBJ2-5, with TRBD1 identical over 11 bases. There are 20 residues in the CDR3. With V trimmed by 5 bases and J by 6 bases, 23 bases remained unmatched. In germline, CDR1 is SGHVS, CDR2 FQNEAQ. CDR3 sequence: CASSGPRGQGATRWVKTQYF. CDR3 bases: TGTGCCAGCAGCGGTCCCCGAGGACAGGGGGCGACGAGATGGGTCAAGACCCAGTACTTC.

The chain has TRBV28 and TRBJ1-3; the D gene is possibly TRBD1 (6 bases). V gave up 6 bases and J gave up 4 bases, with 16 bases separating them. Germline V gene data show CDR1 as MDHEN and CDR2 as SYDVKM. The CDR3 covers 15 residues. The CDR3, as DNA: TGTGCCAGCAGAGACAGGTCCCGAACAGGAAACACCATATATTTT. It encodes CASRDRSRTGNTIYF.

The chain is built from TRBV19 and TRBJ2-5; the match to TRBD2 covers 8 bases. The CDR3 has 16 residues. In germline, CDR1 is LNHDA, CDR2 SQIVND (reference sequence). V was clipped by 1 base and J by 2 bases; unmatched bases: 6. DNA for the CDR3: TGTGCCAGTAGTATAGTCGGAGCGGGAGATCAAGAGACCCAGTACTTC. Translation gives CASSIVGAGDQETQYF.

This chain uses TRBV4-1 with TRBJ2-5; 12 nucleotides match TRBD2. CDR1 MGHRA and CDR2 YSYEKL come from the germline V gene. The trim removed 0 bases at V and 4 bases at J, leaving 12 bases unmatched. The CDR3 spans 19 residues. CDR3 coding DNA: TGCGCCAGCAGCCAAGAGCCGGCGGCTAGCGGGGGGGTCGGAGAGACCCAGTACTTC. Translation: CASSQEPAASGGVGETQYF.

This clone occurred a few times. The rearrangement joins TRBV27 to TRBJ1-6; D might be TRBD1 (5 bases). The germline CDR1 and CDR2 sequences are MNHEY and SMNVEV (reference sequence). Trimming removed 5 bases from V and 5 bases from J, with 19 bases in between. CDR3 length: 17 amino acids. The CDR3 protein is CASSGWLSGYDNSPLHF. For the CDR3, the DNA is TGTGCCAGCAGTGGATGGCTCTCAGGGTACGATAATTCACCCCTCCACTTT.

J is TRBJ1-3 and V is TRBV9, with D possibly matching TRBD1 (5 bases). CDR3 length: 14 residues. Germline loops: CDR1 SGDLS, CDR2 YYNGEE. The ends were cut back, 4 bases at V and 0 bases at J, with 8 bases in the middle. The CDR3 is CASSPQVSGNTIYF. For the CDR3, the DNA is TGTGCCAGCAGCCCACAGGTCTCTGGAAACACCATATATTTT. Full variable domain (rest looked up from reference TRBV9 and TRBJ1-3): DSGVTQTPKHLITATGQRVTLRCSPRSGDLSVYWYQQSLDQGLQFLIQYYNGEERAKGNILERFSAQQFPDLHSELNLSSLELGDSALYFCASSPQVSGNTIYFGEGSWLTVV.

CDR3 sequence (DNA): TGCGCCAGCAGCCAAGGGGGGACAGGGAGGTCGGAAGAGACCCAGTACTTC. Protein product: CASSQGGTGRSEETQYF. J is TRBJ2-5 and V is TRBV5-1, with 9 bases lining up with TRBD1. The trim removed 4 bases at V and 3 bases at J, leaving 13 bases unmatched. The CDR3 has 17 amino acids. Germline V gene sequence: CDR1 SGHRS, CDR2 YFSETQ.

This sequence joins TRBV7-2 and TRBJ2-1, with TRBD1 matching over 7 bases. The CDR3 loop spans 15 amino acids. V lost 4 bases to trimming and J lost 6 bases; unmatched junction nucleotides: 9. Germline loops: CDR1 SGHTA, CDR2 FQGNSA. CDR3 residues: CASSSRQGGPNEQFF. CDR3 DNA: TGTGCCAGCAGCTCAAGACAGGGCGGTCCCAATGAGCAGTTCTTC.

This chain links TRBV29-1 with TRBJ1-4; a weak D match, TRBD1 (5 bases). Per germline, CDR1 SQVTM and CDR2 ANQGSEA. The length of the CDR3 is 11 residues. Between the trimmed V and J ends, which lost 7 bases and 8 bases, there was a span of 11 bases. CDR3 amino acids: CSGREGEKLFF. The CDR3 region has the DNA TGCAGCGGGCGGGAGGGGGAAAAACTGTTTTTT. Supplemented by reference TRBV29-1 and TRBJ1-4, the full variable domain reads SAVISQKPSRDICQRGTSLTIQCQVDSQVTMMFWYRQQPGQSLTLIATANQGSEATYESGFVIDKFPISRPNLTFSTLTVSNMSPEDSSIYLCSGREGEKLFFGSGTQLSVL.

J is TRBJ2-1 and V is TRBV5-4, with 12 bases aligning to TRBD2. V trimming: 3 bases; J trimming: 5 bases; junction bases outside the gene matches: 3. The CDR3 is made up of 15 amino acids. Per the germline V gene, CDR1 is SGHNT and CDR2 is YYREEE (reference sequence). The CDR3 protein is CASSSRTSGDNEQFF. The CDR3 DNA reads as TGTGCCAGCAGCTCGCGGACTAGCGGGGACAATGAGCAGTTCTTC.